This record looks at one T cell receptor (beta chain) sequence and its context. Per the original data handling: Reference gene primer amplification yielded estimated nucleated cell counts. The repertoire was sequenced with immunoSEQ multiplex PCR; TCRdb's copy has only in-frame clones and lacks some. The V and J calls and the clone size are those of that table, but D and trimming were determined from the DNA. The sample shows 110,000 to 150,000 clones, almost 80% of them seen only once. The sample originates from a study of blood T cell repertoires in COVID-19. Study in general: T cells, B-cell-depleted T cells, or PBMCs provided the cDNA or gDNA that served as material.

V lost 6 bases, J lost 4 bases, and 16 bases lay in between. Germline-derived CDR1 and CDR2 are MNHEY and SVGAGI. The CDR3 is 15 residues long. V usage is TRBV6-5 and J usage is TRBJ1-3; D not certain. This TCR derives from a man between 45 and 60 years old with active or convalescent COVID-19. The sequencing input was peripheral blood. For the CDR3, the DNA is TGTGCCAGCAGACTCGAATACCCATCCGGAAACACCATATATTTT. Its protein product is CASRLEYPSGNTIYF.